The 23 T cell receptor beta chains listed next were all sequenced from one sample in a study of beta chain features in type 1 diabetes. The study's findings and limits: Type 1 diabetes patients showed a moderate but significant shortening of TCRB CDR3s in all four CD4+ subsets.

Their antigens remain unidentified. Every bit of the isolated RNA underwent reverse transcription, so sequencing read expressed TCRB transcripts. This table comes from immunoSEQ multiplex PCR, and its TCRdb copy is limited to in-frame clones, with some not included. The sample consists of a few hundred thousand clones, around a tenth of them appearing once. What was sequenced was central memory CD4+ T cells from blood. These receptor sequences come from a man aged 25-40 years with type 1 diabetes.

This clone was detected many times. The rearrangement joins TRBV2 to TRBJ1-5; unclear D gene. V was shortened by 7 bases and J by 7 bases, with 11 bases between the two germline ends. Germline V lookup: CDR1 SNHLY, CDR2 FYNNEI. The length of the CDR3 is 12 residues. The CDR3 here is CASNGDGQPQHF. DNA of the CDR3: TGTGCCAGCAATGGGGATGGCCAGCCCCAGCATTTT.

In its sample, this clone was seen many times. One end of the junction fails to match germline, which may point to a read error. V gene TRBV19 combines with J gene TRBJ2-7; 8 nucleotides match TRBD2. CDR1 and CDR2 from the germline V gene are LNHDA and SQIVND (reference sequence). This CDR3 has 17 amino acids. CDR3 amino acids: CASRSSGSGRTGYEQYF. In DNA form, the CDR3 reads TGTGCTAGTAGGTCTAGCGGCAGCGGGAGAACCGGCTACGAGCAGTACTTC.

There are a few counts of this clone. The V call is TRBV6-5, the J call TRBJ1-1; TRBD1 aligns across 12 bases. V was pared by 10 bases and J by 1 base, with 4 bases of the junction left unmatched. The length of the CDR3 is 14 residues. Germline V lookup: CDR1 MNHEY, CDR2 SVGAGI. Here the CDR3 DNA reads TGTGCCATCAGGGGACAGGGGGCGAACACTGAAGCTTTCTTT. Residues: CAIRGQGANTEAFF.

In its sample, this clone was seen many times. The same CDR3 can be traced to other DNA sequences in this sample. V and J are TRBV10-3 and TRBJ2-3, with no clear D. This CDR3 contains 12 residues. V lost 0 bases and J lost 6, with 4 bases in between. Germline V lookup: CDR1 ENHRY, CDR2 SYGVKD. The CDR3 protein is CAISESGDTQYF. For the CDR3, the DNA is TGTGCCATCAGTGAGTCGGGGGATACGCAGTATTTT.

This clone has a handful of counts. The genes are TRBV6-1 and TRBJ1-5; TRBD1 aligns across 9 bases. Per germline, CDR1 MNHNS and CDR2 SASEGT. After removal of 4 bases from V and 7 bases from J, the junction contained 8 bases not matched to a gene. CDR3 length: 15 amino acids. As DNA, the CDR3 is TGTGCCAGCAGTGTGACAGGGGGAGTCGGACAGCCCCAGCATTTT. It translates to CASSVTGGVGQPQHF.

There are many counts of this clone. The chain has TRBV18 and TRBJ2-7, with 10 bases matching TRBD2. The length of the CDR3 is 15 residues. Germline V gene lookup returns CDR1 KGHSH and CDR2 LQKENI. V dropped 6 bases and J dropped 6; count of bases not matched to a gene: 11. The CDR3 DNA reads TGTGCCAGCTCGACACTAGCGGGAAACCAGGGCGAGCAGTACTTC. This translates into CASSTLAGNQGEQYF.

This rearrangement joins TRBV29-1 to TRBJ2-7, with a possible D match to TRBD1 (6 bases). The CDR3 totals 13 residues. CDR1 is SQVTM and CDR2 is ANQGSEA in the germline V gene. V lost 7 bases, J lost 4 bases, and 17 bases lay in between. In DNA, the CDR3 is TGCAGCGCTTCGTATGCGACAGGTTACGAGCAGTACTTC. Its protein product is CSASYATGYEQYF.

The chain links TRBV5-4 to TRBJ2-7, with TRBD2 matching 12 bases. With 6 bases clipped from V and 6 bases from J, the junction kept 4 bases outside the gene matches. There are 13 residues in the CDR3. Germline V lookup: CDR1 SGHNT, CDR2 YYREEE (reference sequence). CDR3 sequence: CASKLAGGREQYF. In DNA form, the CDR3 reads TGTGCCAGCAAACTAGCGGGAGGCCGCGAGCAGTACTTC.

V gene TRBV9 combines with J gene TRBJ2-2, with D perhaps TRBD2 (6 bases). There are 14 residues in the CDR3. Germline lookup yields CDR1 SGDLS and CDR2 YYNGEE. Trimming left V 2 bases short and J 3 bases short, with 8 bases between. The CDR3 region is CASSVEGYTGELFF. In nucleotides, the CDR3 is TGTGCCAGCAGCGTGGAGGGGTACACCGGGGAGCTGTTTTTT.

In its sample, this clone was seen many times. The CDR3 sequence is CASSLEREGFGTDTQYF. As DNA, the CDR3 is TGTGCCAGCAGCTTGGAGCGGGAGGGATTCGGCACAGATACGCAGTATTTT. V is TRBV11-3 and J is TRBJ2-3, with 10 bases that match TRBD2. This CDR3 spans 17 amino acids. With 3 bases clipped from V and 1 base from J, the junction kept 7 bases outside the gene matches. Germline V gene lookup returns CDR1 SGHNT and CDR2 YENEEA. Drawing the rest from reference TRBV11-3 and TRBJ2-3, the complete variable domain is EAGVVQSPRYKIIEKKQPVAFWCNPISGHNTLYWYLQNLGQGPELLIRYENEEAVDDSQLPKDRFSAERLKGVDSTLKIQPAELGDSAVYLCASSLEREGFGTDTQYFGPGTRLTVL.

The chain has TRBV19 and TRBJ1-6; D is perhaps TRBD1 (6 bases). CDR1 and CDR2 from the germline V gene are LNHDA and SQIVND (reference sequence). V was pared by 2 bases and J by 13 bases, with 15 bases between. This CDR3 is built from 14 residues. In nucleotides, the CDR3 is TGTGCCAGTAGTATAACCGGACAGCGGCAGCCCCTCCACTTT. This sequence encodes CASSITGQRQPLHF.

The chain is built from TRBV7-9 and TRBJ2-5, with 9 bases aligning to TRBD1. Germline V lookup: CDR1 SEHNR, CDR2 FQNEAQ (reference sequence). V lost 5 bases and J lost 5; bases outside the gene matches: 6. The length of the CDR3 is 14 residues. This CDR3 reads CASSPPDRGETQYF. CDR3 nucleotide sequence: TGTGCCAGCAGCCCACCGGACAGGGGTGAGACCCAGTACTTC.

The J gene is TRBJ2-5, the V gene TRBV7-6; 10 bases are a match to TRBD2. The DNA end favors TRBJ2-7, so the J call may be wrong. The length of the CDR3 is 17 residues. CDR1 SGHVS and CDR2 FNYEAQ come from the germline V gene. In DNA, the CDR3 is TGTGCCAGCAGCTTAGGTAGCGGGAGGCTCAATGGCTTCGAGCAGTACTTC. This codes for CASSLGSGRLNGFEQYF.

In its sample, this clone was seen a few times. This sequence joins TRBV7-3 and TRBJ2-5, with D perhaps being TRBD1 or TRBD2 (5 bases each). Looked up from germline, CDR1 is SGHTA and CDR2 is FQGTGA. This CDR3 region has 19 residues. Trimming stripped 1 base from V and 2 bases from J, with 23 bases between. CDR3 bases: TGTGCCAGCAGCTTAAGGGGGTCCGCCCTGGCTAACGGTCAAGAGACCCAGTACTTC. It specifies CASSLRGSALANGQETQYF. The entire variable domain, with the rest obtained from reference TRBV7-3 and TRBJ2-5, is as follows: GAGVSQTPSNKVTEKGKYVELRCDPISGHTALYWYRQSLGQGPEFLIYFQGTGAADDSGLPNDRFFAVRPEGSVSTLKIQRTERGDSAVYLCASSLRGSALANGQETQYFGPGTRLLVL.

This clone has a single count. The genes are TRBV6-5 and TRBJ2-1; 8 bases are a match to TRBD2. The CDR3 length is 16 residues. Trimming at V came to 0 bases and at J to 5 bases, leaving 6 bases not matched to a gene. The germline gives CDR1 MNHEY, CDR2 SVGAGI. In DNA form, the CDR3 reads TGTGCCAGCAGTTACTCCGGGACTAGGCTAGACAATGAGCAGTTCTTC. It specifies CASSYSGTRLDNEQFF.

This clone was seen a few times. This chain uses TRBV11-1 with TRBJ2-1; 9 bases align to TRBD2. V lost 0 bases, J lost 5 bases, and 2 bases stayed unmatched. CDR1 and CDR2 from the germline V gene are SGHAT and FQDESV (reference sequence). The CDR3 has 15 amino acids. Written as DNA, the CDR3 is TGTGCCAGCAGCTTAGCTAGCGGGAGTCACAATGAGCAGTTCTTC. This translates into CASSLASGSHNEQFF.

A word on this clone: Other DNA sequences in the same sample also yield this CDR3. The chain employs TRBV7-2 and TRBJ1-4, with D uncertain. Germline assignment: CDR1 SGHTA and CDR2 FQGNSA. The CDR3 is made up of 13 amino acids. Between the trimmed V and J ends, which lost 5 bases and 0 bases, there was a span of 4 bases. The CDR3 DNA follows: TGTGCCAGCAGCAGAGCAACTAATGAAAAACTGTTTTTT. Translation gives CASSRATNEKLFF.

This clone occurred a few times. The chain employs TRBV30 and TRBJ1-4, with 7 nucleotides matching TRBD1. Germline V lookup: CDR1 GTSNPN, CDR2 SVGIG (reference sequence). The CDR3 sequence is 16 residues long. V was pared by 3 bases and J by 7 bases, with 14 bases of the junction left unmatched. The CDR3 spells CAWRTWTRQGIEKLFF. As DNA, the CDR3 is TGTGCCTGGAGGACTTGGACCCGACAGGGAATTGAAAAACTGTTTTTT.

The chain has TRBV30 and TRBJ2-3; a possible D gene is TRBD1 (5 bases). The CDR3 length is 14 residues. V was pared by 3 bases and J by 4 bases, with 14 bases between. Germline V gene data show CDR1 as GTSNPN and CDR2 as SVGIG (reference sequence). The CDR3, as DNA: TGTGCCTGGAGCAGGGAAAGGGCGGCAGATACGCAGTATTTT. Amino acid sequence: CAWSRERAADTQYF. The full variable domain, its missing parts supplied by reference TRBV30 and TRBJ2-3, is SQTIHQWPATLVQPVGSPLSLECTVEGTSNPNLYWYRQAAGRGLQLLFYSVGIGQISSEVPQNLSASRPQDRQFILSSKKLLLSDSGFYLCAWSRERAADTQYFGPGTRLTVL.

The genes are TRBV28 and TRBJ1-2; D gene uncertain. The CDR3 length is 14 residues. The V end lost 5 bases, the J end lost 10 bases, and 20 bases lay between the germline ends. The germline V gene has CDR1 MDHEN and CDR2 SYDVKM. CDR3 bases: TGTGCCAGCAGTGTGAATTTGGGCGGGGTCGACTACACCTTC. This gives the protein CASSVNLGGVDYTF.

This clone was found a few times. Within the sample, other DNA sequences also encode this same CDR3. The CDR3: CASSLGTDTQYF. As DNA, the CDR3 is TGTGCCAGCAGTTTGGGCACAGATACGCAGTATTTT. The chain joins TRBV27 to TRBJ2-3; D ambiguous. CDR1 and CDR2 from the germline V gene are MNHEY and SMNVEV (reference sequence). CDR3 length: 12 amino acids. V was cut by 3 bases and J by 1 base, with 2 bases left in between.

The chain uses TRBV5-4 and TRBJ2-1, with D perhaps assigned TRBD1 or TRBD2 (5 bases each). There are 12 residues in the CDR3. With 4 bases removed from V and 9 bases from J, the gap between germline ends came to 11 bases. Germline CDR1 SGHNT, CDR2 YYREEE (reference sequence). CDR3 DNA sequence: TGTGCCAGCAGCGTAGGGACCCGTGAGCAGTTCTTC. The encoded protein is CASSVGTREQFF.

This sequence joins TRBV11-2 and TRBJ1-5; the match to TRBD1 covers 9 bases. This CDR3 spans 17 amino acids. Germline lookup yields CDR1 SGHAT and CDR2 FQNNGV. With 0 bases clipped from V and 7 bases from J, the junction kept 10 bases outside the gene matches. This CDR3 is CASSLDLKTGGRQPQHF. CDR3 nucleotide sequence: TGTGCCAGCAGCTTAGATCTTAAGACAGGGGGGAGACAGCCCCAGCATTTT.